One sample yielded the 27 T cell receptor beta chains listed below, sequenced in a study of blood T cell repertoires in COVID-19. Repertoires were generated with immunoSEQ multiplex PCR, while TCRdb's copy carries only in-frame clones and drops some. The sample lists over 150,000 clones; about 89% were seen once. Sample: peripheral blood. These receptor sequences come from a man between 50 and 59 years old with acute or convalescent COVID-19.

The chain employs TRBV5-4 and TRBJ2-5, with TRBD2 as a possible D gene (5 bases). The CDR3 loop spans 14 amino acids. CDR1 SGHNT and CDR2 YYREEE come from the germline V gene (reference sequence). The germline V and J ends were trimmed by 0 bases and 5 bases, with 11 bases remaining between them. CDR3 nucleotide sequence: TGTGCCAGCAGCTTGGCTGAGGGTGGGGAGACCCAGTACTTC. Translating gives CASSLAEGGETQYF.

In DNA, the CDR3 is TGTGCCAGCAGCTTAGCGGAACAGCAGTACTTC. Protein product: CASSLAEQQYF. This chain links TRBV7-6 with TRBJ2-4, with D uncertain. V lost 0 bases, J lost 13 bases, and 7 bases lay in between. Germline V lookup: CDR1 SGHVS, CDR2 FNYEAQ. The CDR3 has 11 amino acids.

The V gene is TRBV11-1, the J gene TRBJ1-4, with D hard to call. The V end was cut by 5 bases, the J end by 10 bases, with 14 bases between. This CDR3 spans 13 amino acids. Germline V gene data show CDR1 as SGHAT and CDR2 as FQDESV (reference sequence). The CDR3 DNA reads TGTGCCAGCAGCCCCGGCGACTACGGAAAACTGTTTTTT. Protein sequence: CASSPGDYGKLFF.

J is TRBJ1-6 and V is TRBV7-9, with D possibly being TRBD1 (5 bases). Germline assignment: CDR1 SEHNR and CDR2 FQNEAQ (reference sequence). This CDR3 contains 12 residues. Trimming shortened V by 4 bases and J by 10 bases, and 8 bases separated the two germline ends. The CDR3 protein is CASSSGESPLHF. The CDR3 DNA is TGTGCCAGCAGCTCGGGGGAATCACCCCTCCACTTT. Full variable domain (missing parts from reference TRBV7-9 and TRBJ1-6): DTGVSQNPRHKITKRGQNVTFRCDPISEHNRLYWYRQTLGQGPEFLTYFQNEAQLEKSRLLSDRFSAERPKGSFSTLEIQRTEQGDSAMYLCASSSGESPLHFGNGTRLTVT.

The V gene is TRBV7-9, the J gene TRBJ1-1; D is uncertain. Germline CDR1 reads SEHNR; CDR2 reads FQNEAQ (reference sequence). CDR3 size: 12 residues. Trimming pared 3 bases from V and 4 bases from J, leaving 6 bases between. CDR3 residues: CASSFLATEAFF. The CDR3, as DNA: TGTGCCAGCAGCTTTTTAGCCACTGAAGCTTTCTTT.

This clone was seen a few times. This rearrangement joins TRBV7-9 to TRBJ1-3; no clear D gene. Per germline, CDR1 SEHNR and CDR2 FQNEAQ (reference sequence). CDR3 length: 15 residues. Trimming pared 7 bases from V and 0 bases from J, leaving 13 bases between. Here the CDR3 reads CASTFSSSSGNTIYF. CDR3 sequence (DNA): TGTGCCAGCACCTTCTCCTCGTCCTCTGGAAACACCATATATTTT.

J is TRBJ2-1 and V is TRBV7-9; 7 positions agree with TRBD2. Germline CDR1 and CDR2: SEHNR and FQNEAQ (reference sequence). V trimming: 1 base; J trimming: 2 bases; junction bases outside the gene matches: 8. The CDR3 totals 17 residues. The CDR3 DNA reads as TGTGCCAGCAGCTTAGGCCTACGGGGGGTACCCTACAATGAGCAGTTCTTC. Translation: CASSLGLRGVPYNEQFF. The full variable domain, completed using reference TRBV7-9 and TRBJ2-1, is DTGVSQNPRHKITKRGQNVTFRCDPISEHNRLYWYRQTLGQGPEFLTYFQNEAQLEKSRLLSDRFSAERPKGSFSTLEIQRTEQGDSAMYLCASSLGLRGVPYNEQFFGPGTRLTVL.

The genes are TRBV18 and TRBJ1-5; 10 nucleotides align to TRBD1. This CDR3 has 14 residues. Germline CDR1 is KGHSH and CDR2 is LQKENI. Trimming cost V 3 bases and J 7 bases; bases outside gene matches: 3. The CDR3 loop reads CASSPGTGEQPQHF. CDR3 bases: TGTGCCAGCTCACCCGGGACAGGGGAACAGCCCCAGCATTTT.

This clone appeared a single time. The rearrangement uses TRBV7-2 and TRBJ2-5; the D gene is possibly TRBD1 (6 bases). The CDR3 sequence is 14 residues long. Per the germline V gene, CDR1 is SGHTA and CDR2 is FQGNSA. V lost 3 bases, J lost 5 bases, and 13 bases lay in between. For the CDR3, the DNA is TGTGCCAGCAGCTTCCAGGGGTCTACCGAGACCCAGTACTTC. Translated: CASSFQGSTETQYF.

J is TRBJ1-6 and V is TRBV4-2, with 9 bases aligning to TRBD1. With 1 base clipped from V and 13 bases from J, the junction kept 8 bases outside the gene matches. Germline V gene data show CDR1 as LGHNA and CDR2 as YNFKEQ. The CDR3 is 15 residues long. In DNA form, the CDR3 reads TGTGCCAGCAGCCAAGTTGCGGGACAGGGCGATCCCCTCCACTTT. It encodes CASSQVAGQGDPLHF.

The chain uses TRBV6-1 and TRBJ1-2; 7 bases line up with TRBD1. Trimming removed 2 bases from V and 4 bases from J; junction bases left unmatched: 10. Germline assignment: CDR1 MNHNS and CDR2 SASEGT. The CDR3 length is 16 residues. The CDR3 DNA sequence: TGTGCCAGCAGTGAACTTTCGACAGGGCTCGGCTATGGCTACACCTTC. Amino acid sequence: CASSELSTGLGYGYTF.

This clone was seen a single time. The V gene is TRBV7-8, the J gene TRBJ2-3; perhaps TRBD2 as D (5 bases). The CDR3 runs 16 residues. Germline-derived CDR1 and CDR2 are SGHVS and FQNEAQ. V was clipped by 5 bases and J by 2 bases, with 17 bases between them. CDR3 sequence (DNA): TGTGCCAGCAGCCCCCCATGGGTTAGCGCCACAGATACGCAGTATTTT. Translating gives CASSPPWVSATDTQYF.

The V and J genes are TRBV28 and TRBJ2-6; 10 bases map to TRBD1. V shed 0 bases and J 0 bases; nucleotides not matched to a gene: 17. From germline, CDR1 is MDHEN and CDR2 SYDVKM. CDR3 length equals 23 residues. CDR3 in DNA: TGTGCCAGCAGTTTATGGCTGATCCTGGACAGGGGGGGTTTTAGCTCTGGGGCCAACGTCCTGACTTTC. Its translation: CASSLWLILDRGGFSSGANVLTF.

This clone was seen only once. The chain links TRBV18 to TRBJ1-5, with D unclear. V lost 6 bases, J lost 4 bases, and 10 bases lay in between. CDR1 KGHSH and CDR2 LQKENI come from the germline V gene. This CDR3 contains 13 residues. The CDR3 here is CASSLDQNQPQHF. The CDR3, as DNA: TGTGCCAGCTCTCTAGACCAGAATCAGCCCCAGCATTTT. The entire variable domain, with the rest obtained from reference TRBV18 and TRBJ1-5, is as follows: NAGVMQNPRHLVRRRGQEARLRCSPMKGHSHVYWYRQLPEEGLKFMVYLQKENIIDESGMPKERFSAEFPKEGPSILRIQQVVRGDSAAYFCASSLDQNQPQHFGDGTRLSIL.

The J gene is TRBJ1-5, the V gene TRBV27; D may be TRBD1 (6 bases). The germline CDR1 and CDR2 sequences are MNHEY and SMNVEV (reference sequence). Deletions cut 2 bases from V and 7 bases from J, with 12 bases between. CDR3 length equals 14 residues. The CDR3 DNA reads TGTGCCAGCAGTTTACAGGGGAGGGGACAGCCCCAGCATTTT. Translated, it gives CASSLQGRGQPQHF.

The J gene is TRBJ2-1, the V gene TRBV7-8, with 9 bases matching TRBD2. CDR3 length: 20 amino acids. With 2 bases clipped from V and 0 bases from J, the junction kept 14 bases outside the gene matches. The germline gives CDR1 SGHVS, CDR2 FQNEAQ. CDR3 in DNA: TGTGCCAGCAGCTTAAGTTGGGCTAGCGGGACCTCGACCTCCTACAATGAGCAGTTCTTC. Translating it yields CASSLSWASGTSTSYNEQFF.

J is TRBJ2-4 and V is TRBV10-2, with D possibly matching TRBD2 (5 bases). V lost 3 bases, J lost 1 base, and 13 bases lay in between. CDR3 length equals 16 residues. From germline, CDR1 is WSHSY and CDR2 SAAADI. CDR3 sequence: CASSDSGFEAKNIQYF. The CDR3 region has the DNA TGCGCCAGCAGTGATTCGGGATTCGAGGCCAAAAACATTCAGTACTTC.

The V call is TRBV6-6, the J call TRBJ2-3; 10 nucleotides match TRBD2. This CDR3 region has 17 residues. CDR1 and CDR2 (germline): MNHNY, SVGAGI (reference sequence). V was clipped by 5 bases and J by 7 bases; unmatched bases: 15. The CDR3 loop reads CASSPSGGAGGPHTQYF. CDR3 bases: TGTGCCAGCAGTCCCTCGGGGGGAGCGGGGGGGCCGCATACGCAGTATTTT.

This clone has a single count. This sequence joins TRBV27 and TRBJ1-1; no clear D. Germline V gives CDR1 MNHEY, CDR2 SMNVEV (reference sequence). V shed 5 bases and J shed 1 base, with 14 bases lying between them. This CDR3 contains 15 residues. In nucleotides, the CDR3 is TGTGCCAGCAGTACGACTATGACGACGAACACTGAAGCTTTCTTT. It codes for CASSTTMTTNTEAFF.

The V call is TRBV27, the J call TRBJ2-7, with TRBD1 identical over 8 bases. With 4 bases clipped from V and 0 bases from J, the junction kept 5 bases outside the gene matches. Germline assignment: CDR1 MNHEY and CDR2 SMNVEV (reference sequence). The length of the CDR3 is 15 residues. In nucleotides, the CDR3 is TGTGCCAGCAGTTCGCCGGACAGGGCCTCCTACGAGCAGTACTTC. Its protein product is CASSSPDRASYEQYF.

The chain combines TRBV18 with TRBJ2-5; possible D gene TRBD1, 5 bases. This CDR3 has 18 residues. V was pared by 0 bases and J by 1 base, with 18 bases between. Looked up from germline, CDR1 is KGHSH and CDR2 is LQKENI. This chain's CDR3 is CASSPPGRRVRTQETQYF. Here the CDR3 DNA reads TGTGCCAGCTCACCACCTGGGCGCAGGGTGCGGACCCAAGAGACCCAGTACTTC.

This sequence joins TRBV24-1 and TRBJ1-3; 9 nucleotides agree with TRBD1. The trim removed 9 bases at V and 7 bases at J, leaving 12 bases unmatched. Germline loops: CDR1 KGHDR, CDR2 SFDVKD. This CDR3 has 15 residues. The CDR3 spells CATPGIQGARNTIYF. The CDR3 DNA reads TGTGCCACCCCGGGGATACAGGGGGCTCGGAACACCATATATTTT.

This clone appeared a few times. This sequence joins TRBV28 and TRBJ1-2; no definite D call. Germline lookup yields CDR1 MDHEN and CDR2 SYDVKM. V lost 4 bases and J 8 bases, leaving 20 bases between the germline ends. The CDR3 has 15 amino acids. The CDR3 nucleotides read TGTGCCAGCAGTTCCGGGAGCGTGGGGTCTAAAGGCTACACCTTC. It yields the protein CASSSGSVGSKGYTF.

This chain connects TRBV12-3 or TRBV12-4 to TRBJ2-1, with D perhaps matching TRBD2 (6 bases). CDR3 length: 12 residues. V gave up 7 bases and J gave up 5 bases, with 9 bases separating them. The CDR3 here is CASTGGDNEQFF. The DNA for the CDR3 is TGTGCCAGCACCGGCGGGGACAATGAGCAGTTCTTC.

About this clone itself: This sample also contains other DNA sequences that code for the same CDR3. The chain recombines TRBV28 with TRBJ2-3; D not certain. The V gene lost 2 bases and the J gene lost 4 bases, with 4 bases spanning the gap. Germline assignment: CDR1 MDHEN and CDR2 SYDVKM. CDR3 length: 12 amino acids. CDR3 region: CASSLAADTQYF. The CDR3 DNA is TGTGCCAGCAGTTTAGCGGCAGATACGCAGTATTTT.

The CDR3 reads CASSARERVNTGELFF. The CDR3 DNA sequence: TGTGCCAGTAGTGCCCGGGAGCGGGTTAACACCGGGGAGCTGTTTTTT. The rearrangement uses TRBV19 and TRBJ2-2, with D perhaps matching TRBD2 (6 bases). The CDR3 totals 16 residues. The V and J ends lost 5 bases and 2 bases respectively, with 15 bases between them. The germline gives CDR1 LNHDA, CDR2 SQIVND (reference sequence).

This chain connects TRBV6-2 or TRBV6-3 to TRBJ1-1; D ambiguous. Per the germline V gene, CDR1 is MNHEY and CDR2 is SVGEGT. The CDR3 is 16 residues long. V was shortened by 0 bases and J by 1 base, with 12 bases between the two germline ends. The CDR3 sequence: CASSYSSSGWNTEAFF. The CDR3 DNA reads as TGTGCCAGCAGTTACTCGTCCAGCGGATGGAACACTGAAGCTTTCTTT.